This T cell receptor (beta chain) was recorded in a study of blood T cells in healthy people across ages. Study-wide results and caveats: A roughly linear fall in TCR beta diversity per million T cells was seen with increasing age. Both naive CD4+ cell counts and diversity were greater in long-lived donors than in aged donors.

Sample-barcoded 5' priming and a J-beta primer mix drove a second PCR of roughly 6 to 12 cycles. Each cDNA molecule received a tag from a template-switch adaptor that had 12 random nucleotides. TCRdb re-analysed the 5' RACE reads in MiXCR, keeping a single row per CDR3 protein. The sample lists some 1.5 million distinct CDR3 sequences, 28% occurring once. Turning to this clonotype: Its antigen remains unknown.

The CDR3 covers 14 residues. The ends were cut back, 6 bases at V and 8 bases at J, with 20 bases in the middle. Germline V CDR1 and CDR2: DFQATT, SNEGSKA (reference sequence). Researchers report isolating at least 7 million PBMCs per sample. The sequence came from a woman aged 25 to 45 in good health. The chain employs TRBV20-1 and TRBJ2-1; D is perhaps TRBD1 or TRBD2 (5 bases each). The sequencing sample was made of blood. The chain's CDR3 is CSAGPVGETYEQFF. CDR3 nucleotides: TGCAGTGCCGGACCTGTGGGGGAGACTTATGAGCAGTTCTTC.